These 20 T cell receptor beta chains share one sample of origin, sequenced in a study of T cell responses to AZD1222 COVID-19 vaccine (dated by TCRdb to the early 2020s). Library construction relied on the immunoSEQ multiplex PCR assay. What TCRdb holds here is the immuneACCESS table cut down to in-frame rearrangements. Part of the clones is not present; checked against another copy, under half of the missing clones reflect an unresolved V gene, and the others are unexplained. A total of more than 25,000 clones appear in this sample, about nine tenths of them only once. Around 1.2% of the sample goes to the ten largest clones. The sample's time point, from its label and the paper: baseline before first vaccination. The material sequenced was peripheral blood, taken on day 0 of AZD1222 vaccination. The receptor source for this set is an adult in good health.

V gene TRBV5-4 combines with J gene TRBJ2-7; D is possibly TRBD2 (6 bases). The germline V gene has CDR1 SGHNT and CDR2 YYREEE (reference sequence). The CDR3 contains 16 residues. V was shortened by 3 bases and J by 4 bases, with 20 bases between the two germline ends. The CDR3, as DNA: TGTGCCAGCAGCTGGGGTGGAGGGCAAGAGAGTTACGAGCAGTACTTC. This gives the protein CASSWGGGQESYEQYF.

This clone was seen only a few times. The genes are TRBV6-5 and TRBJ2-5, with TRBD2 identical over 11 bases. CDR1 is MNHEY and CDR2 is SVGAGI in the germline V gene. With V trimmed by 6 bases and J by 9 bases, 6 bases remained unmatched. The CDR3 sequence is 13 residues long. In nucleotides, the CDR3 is TGTGCCAGCAGACTAGCGGGAGATTCGGCCCAGTACTTC. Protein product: CASRLAGDSAQYF.

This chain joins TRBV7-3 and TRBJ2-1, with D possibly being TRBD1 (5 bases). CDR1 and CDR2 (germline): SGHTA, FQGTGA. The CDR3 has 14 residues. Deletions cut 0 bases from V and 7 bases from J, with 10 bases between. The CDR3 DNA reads TGTGCCAGCAGCTTAACCGCAGGGCCGAATGAGCAGTTCTTC. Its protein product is CASSLTAGPNEQFF. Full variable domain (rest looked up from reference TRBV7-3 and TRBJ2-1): GAGVSQTPSNKVTEKGKYVELRCDPISGHTALYWYRQSLGQGPEFLIYFQGTGAADDSGLPNDRFFAVRPEGSVSTLKIQRTERGDSAVYLCASSLTAGPNEQFFGPGTRLTVL.

The CDR3 DNA reads as TGTGCCAGCAGTGAAGTTAATTCTGGGGCCAACGTCCTGACTTTC. Amino acids: CASSEVNSGANVLTF. This sequence joins TRBV2 and TRBJ2-6, with D unclear. Deletions cut 1 base from V and 1 base from J, with 5 bases between. CDR3 size: 15 residues. Germline-derived CDR1 and CDR2 are SNHLY and FYNNEI.

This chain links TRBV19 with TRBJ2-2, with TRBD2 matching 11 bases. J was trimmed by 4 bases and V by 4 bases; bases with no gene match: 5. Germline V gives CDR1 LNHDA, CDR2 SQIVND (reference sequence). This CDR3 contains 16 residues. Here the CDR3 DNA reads TGTGCCAGTAGTAAAACTAGCGGGAGCCCCACCGGGGAGCTGTTTTTT. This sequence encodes CASSKTSGSPTGELFF. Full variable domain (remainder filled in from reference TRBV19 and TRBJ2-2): DGGITQSPKYLFRKEGQNVTLSCEQNLNHDAMYWYRQDPGQGLRLIYYSQIVNDFQKGDIAEGYSVSREKKESFPLTVTSAQKNPTAFYLCASSKTSGSPTGELFFGEGSRLTVL.

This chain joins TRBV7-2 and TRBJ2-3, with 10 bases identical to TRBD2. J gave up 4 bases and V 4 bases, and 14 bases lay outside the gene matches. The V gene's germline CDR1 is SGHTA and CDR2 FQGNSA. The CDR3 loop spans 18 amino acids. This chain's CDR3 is CASSSKPLAGRSSDTQYF. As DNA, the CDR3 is TGTGCCAGCAGCTCCAAACCACTAGCGGGAAGGTCCTCAGATACGCAGTATTTT.

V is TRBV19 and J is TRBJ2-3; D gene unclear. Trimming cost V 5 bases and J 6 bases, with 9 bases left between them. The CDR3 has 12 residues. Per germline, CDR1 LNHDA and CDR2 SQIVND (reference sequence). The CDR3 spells CASSWTRDTQYF. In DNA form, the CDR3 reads TGTGCCAGTAGTTGGACCCGGGATACGCAGTATTTT.

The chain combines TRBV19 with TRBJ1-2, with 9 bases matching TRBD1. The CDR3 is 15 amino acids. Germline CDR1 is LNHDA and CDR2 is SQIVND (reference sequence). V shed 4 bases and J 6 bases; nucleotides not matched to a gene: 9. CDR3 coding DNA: TGTGCCAGTAGTACGTCCGGGACAGGGTGGGATGGCTACACCTTC. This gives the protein CASSTSGTGWDGYTF.

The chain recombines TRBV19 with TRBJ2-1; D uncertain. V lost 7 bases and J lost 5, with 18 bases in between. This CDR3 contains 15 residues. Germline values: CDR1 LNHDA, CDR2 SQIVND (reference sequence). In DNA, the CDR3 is TGTGCCAGTAACCTCGGACGTAGGAATAACAATGAGCAGTTCTTC. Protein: CASNLGRRNNNEQFF.

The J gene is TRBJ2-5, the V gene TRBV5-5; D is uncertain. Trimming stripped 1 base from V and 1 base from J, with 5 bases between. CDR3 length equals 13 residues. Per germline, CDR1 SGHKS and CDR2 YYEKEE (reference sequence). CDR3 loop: CASSLRLQETQYF. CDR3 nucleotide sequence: TGTGCCAGCAGCTTGCGGCTCCAAGAGACCCAGTACTTC.

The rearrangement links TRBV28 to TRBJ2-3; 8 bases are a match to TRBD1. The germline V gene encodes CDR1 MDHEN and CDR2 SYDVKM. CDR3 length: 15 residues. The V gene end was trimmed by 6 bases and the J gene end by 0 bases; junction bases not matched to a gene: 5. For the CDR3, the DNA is TGTGCCAGCAGACCCAGGACAGGGAGCACAGATACGCAGTATTTT. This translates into CASRPRTGSTDTQYF.

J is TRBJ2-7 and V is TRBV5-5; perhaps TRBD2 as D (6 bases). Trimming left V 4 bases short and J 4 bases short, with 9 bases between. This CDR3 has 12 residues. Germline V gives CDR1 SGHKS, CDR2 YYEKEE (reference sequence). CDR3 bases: TGTGCCAGCAGCCGGGGGTGGTACGAGCAGTACTTC. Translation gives CASSRGWYEQYF.

The CDR3 coding sequence is TGTGCCAGCAGCTTGGTTGGGGGCAACACTGAAGCTTTCTTT. Translated: CASSLVGGNTEAFF. V and J are TRBV5-5 and TRBJ1-1, with a tentative D call TRBD1 (6 bases). Germline-derived CDR1 and CDR2 are SGHKS and YYEKEE (reference sequence). V was clipped by 0 bases and J by 2 bases, with 8 bases between them. The CDR3 length is 14 residues.

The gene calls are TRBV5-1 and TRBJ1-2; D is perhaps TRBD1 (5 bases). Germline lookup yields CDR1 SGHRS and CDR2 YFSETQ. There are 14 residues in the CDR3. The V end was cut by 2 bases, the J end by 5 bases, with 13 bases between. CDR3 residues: CASSFGGQGYGYTF. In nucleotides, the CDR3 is TGCGCCAGCAGCTTCGGGGGTCAGGGTTATGGCTACACCTTC.

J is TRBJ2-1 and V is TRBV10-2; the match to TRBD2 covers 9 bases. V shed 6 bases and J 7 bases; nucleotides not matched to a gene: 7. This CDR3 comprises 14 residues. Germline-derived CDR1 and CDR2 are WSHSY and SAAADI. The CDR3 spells CASRLAGLRNEQFF. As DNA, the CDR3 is TGCGCCAGCAGGCTAGCGGGACTTAGGAATGAGCAGTTCTTC.

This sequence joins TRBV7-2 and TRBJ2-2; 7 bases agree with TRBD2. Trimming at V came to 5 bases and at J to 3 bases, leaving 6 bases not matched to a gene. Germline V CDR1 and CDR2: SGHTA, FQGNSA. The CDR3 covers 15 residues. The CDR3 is CASSPLTSYTGELFF. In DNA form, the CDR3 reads TGTGCCAGCAGCCCACTGACTAGCTACACCGGGGAGCTGTTTTTT.

The CDR3 coding sequence is TGTGCCAGCAGCAAAGAACAGGGCTCCGGTGGCTACACCTTC. Translation gives CASSKEQGSGGYTF. The gene calls are TRBV11-2 and TRBJ1-2, with TRBD1 as a possible D gene (6 bases). This CDR3 is 14 amino acids long. Per the germline V gene, CDR1 is SGHAT and CDR2 is FQNNGV. V lost 5 bases and J 7 bases, leaving 17 bases between the germline ends.

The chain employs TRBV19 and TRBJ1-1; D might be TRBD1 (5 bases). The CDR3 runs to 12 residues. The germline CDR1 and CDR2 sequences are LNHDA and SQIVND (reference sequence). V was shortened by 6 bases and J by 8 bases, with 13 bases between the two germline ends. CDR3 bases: TGTGCCAGTAGAATGAGAGACAGCGAAGCTTTCTTT. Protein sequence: CASRMRDSEAFF.

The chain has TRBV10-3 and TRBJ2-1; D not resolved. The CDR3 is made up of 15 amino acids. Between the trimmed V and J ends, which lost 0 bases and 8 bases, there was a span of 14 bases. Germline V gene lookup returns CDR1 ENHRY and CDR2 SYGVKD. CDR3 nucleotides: TGTGCCATCAGTGAGTCGGTGGCAACCCCGGATGAGCAGTTCTTC. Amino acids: CAISESVATPDEQFF.

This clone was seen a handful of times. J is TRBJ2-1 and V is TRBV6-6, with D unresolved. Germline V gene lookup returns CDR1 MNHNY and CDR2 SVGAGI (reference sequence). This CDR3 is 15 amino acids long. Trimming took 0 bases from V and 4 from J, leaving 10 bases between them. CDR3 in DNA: TGTGCCAGCAGTTACTCGGCAGGTCAATACAATGAGCAGTTCTTC. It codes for CASSYSAGQYNEQFF.